The TCR beta chain under discussion was sequenced for a study of Ad26.COV2.S vaccination and SARS-CoV-2 variants. The method was immunoSEQ multiplex PCR; TCRdb's version includes in-frame clones alone and lacks a portion of them. Here the sample spans some 480,000 clones, about 83% being singletons. The CDR3 is 13 residues long. The ends were cut back, 3 bases at V and 1 base at J, with 7 bases in the middle. The germline CDR1 and CDR2 sequences are SGDLS and YYNGEE. On this clone: This CDR3 is also generated by other DNA sequences in the sample.

The treatment here: roughly 19 received Ad26.COV2.S at low or high dose, single or two shots; roughly five received placebo; per-sample allocation not given. Samples were taken on day 63 after the first vaccine or placebo injection. The administered vaccine (an Ad26 vector) expressed Wuhan-strain SARS-CoV-2 spike. The chain carries TRBV9 and TRBJ1-1; a weak D match, TRBD1 (5 bases). The receptor was isolated from a person aged 18 to 65 who received the Ad26.COV2.S COVID-19 vaccine or a placebo. This material consisted of peripheral blood, taken in a trial of Ad26.COV2.S vaccine versus placebo. CDR3 DNA sequence: TGTGCCAGCAGCGGACAGCCGAACACTGAAGCTTTCTTT. Its translation is CASSGQPNTEAFF.